The clone carrying this T cell receptor beta chain appeared a few times. Its specificity is not known. The CDR3 runs to 16 residues. V lost 5 bases, J lost 4 bases, and 13 bases stayed unmatched. Germline V lookup: CDR1 SGHVS, CDR2 FQNEAQ. The data stem from a study of beta chain features in type 1 diabetes. Study-level information: Similarity in age, gender and cell yields was seen between patients and healthy donors. Across every sample, roughly 100 million sorted cells were examined in total.

Study-level results: Insertions at VDJ junctions were less frequent in type 1 diabetes patients. These patients also deleted more nucleotides at the same junctions.

Reverse transcribing all isolated RNA meant expressed TCRB transcripts were sequenced. Libraries were prepared by immunoSEQ multiplex PCR; TCRdb keeps only in-frame clonotypes and omits some of them. The repertoire holds about 210,000 clones, about 11% seen once, with 1% to 1.5% in the top ten. J is TRBJ2-5 and V is TRBV7-8; 7 bases map to TRBD2. The sequenced material came from central memory CD4+ T cells from blood. This clonotype originated in a young man in good health. This CDR3 reads CASSPRLAAGSETQYF. The DNA of the CDR3 is TGTGCCAGCAGCCCCCGACTAGCCGCGGGGTCAGAGACCCAGTACTTC.